This T cell receptor (beta chain) was sequenced in a study of T cell responses to AZD1222 COVID-19 vaccine. Notes on this clone: Its antigen is still unknown.

Method: immunoSEQ multiplex PCR; TCRdb's copy keeps in-frame clones and lacks some. Of some 100,000 clones detected, around 87% appear once; the ten largest clones hold 4% to 5%. Study-wide points: None of the repertoires were sampled until the peak T cell response had passed.

This CDR3 has 12 residues. Germline lookup yields CDR1 SQVTM and CDR2 ANQGSEA. The trim removed 7 bases at V and 3 bases at J, leaving 3 bases unmatched. The sequence derives from an adult in good health. The sequences come from peripheral blood, collected on day 0 of MenACWY control vaccination. The chain recombines TRBV29-1 with TRBJ1-1, with 9 bases fitting TRBD1. The CDR3 DNA reads TGCAGCGCCTGGGACAGGGACACTGAAGCTTTCTTT. The encoded protein is CSAWDRDTEAFF.